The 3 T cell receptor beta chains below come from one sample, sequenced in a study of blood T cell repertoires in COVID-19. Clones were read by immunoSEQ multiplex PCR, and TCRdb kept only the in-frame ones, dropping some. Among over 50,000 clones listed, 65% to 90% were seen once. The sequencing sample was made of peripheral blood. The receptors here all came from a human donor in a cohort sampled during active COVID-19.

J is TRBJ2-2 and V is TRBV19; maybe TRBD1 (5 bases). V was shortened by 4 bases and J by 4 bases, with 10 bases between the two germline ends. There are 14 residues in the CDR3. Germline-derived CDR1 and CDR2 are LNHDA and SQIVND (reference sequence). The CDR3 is CASSTRQTTGELFF. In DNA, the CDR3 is TGTGCCAGTAGTACCAGACAGACCACCGGGGAGCTGTTTTTT.

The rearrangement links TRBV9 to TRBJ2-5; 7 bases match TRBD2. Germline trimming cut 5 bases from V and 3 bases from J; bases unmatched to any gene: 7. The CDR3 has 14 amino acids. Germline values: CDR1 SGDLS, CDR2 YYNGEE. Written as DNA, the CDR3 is TGTGCCAGCAGTGCCGGGGGGTCGGAAGAGACCCAGTACTTC. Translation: CASSAGGSEETQYF.

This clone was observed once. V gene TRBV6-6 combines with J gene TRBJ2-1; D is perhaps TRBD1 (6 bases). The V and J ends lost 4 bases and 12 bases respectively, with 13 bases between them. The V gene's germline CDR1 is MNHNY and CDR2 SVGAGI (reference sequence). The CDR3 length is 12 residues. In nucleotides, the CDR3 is TGTGCCAGCAGTTCCAGGCCCAGGGGGCAGTTCTTC. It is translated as CASSSRPRGQFF.